Listed below are T cell receptor beta chains from one sample, sequenced in a study of T cells expressing NK-cell markers. After re-calling the 5' RACE reads, TCRdb lists one entry per CDR3 protein, DNA absent. In all, the sample yields 200,000 to 300,000 distinct CDR3 sequences. Source material: blood T cells: a sorted CD56 or NKG2C T cell subset, CD4+ or CD8+ T cells, or bulk PBMC T cells (not recorded which). The receptors here all came from a man between 18 and 35 years old in good health. The CDR3 runs from the conserved cysteine through the conserved F or W.

V gene,J gene,CDR3 protein
TRBV6-5,TRBJ2-4,CASSYSGTKDF
TRBV12-3/TRBV12-4,TRBJ1-1,CASSLGTVKNTEAFF
TRBV5-1,TRBJ2-2,CASIEGTQAGELFF
TRBV6-5,TRBJ2-3,CASSHGLATDTQYF
TRBV11-2,TRBJ2-3,CASRRAGSTDTQYF
TRBV7-2,TRBJ2-7,CASSPVSGTNVEQYF
TRBV29-1,TRBJ2-6,CSVELGTGTSGANVLTF
TRBV27,TRBJ2-1,CASSPLAGVFDEQFF
TRBV3-1,TRBJ2-3,CASSYYKAGTSFTDTQYF
TRBV15,TRBJ2-1,CATSRERGTYNEQFF
TRBV20-1,TRBJ2-5,CSVRRESGEGETQYF
TRBV12-3/TRBV12-4,TRBJ2-2,CASSLTRTNTGELFF
TRBV29-1,TRBJ2-2,CSVTSGEGNTGELFF
TRBV7-3,TRBJ2-1,CASSPGPRVDGNEQFF
TRBV5-1,TRBJ2-2,CASSLAVRDRGGELFF
TRBV7-2,TRBJ2-1,CASSLEIAVPEQFF
TRBV5-1,TRBJ2-7,CASSLGGDSSYEQYF
TRBV20-1,TRBJ2-3,CSAVFPGGGYTDTQYF
TRBV2,TRBJ2-7,CASRELAGAGNEQYF
TRBV4-2,TRBJ2-7,CASSRAGTDTYEQYF
TRBV29-1,TRBJ2-3,CSVVAGGRGHGTDTQYF
TRBV4-1,TRBJ2-3,CASSQAPRTSGGLDSTDTQYF
TRBV6-6,TRBJ1-6,CASTPDSPLHF
TRBV6-1,TRBJ2-3,CASGDVHYGADTQYF
TRBV12-3/TRBV12-4,TRBJ2-5,CASSLLVRGETQYF
TRBV27,TRBJ2-1,CARGQTYNEQFF
TRBV2,TRBJ2-3,CASRGVSDTQYF